The clone carrying this TCR beta chain was detected many times. The sorted libraries were prepared using roughly 970,000 CD4+ or CD8+ T cells that had themselves been sorted. MiXCR was run by TCRdb on the 5' RACE reads, yielding one entry per CDR3 protein. The sample lists roughly 20,000 distinct CDR3 sequences; around a sixth were seen once. These data are taken from a study of neurological immune-mediated disorders. The CDR3 consists of 16 residues. V was trimmed by 6 bases and J by 3 bases, leaving 18 bases between them. Source material: CD8+ T cells from blood. This receptor was identified in a woman under 30 with multiple sclerosis. The chain is built from TRBV12-3 or TRBV12-4 and TRBJ1-5; weak D call: TRBD1 (5 bases). CDR3 DNA sequence: TGTGCCAGCAGCGATCCCCGGGACGGCTACAATCAGCCCCAGCATTTT. Translating it yields CASSDPRDGYNQPQHF.